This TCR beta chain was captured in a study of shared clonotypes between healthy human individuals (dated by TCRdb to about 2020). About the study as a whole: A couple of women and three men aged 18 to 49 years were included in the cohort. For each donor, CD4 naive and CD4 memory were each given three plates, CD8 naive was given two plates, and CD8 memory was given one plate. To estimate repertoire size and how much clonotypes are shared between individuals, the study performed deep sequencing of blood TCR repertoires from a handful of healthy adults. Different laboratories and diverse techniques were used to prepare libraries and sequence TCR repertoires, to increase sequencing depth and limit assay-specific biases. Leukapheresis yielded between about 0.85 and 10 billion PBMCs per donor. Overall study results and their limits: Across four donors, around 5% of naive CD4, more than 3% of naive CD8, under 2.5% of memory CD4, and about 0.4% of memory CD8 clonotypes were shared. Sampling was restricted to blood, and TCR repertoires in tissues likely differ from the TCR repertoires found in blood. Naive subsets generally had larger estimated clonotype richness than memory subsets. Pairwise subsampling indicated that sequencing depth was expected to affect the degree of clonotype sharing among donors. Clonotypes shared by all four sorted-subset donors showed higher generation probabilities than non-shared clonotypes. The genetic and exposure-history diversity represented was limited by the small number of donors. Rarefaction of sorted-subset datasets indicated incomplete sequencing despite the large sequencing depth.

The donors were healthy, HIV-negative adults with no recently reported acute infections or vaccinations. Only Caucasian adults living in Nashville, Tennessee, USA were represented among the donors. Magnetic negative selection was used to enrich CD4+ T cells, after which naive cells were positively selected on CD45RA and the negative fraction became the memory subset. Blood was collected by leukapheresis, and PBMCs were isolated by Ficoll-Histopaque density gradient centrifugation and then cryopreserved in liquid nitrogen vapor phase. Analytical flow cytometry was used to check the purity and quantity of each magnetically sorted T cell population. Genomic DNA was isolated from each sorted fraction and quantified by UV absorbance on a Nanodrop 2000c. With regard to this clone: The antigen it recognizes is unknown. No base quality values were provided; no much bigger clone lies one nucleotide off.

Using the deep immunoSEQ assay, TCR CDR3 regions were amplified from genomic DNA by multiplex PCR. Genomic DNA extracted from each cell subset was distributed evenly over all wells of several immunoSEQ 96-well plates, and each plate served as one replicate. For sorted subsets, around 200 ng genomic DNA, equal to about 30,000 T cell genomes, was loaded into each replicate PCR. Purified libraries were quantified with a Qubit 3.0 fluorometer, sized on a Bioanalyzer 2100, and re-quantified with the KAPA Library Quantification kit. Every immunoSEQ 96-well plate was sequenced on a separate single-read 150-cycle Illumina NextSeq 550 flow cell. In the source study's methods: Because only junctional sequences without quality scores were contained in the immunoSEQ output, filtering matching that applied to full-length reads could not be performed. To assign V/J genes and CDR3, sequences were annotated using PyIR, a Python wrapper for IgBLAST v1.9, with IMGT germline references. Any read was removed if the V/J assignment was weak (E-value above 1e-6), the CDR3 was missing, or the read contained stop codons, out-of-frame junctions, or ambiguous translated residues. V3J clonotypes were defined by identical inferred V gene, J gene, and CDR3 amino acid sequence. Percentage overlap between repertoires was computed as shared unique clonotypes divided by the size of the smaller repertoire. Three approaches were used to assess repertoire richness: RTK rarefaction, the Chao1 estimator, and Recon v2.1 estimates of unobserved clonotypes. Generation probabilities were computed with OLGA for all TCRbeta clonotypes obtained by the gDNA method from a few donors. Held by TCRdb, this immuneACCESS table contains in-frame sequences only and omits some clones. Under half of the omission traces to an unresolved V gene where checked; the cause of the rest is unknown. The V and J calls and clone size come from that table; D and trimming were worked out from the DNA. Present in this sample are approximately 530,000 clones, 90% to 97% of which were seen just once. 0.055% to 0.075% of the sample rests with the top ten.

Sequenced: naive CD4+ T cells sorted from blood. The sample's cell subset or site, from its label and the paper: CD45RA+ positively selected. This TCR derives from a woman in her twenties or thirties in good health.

For the CDR3, the sequence is CATSRRLAGGADTQYF. The sequenced DNA: TGTGCCACCAGCAGGCGACTAGCGGGAGGGGCAGATACGCAGTATTTT. Recombination connected TRBV15 to TRBJ2-3; 14 junctional bases match TRBD2. The CDR3, from cysteine to phenylalanine, totals 16 residues. The only DNA kept is the CDR3, 48 bases in frame from the first base. The germline V gene (reference sequence) specifies LNHNV as CDR1 and YYDKDF as CDR2. From V the trimming removes 3 bases and from J it removes 4 bases, while the gene matches leave 3 bases of the junction unaccounted for.